A selection of T cell receptor beta chains follows, all from one sample in a study of human T cells and chemical hapten exposure. TCRdb re-called the RACE reads through MiXCR, storing one row per CDR3 protein. This table holds under 95,000 distinct CDR3 sequences, around 9% found once. Sequencing used whole blood. The receptors come from a female donor in good health. Some clones in this sample may be carry-over from other donors' samples. Each CDR3 is given with its conserved first and last residue. D genes are given only for firm matches. Where a row states a size, it is once, few, many or the class of an expanded clone; other rows omit it.

>NA|TRBV3-1|TRBJ1-6|many
CASSQDLGARNSPLHF
TGTGCCAGCAGCCAAGATCTCGGGGCGCGGAATTCACCCCTCCACTTT
>NA|TRBV2|TRBJ2-2|NA
CATNSGGHTGELFF
TGTGCCACCAACTCCGGGGGGCACACCGGGGAGCTGTTTTTT
>NA|TRBV7-8|TRBJ2-1|NA
CASSLDQNEQFF
TGTGCCAGCAGCTTGGACCAAAATGAGCAGTTCTTC
>TRBD1|TRBV12-3/TRBV12-4|TRBJ1-1|few
CASSWDSGGTEAFF
TGTGCCAGCAGTTGGGATTCAGGGGGCACTGAAGCTTTCTTT
>TRBD2|TRBV5-1|TRBJ2-3|NA
CASSATSGGTDTQYF
TGCGCCAGCAGCGCGACTAGCGGGGGCACAGATACGCAGTATTTT
>NA|TRBV12-3/TRBV12-4|TRBJ2-3|few
CASSFRLESTDTQYF
TGTGCCAGCAGCTTTCGACTAGAATCCACAGATACGCAGTATTTT
>NA|TRBV6-1|TRBJ2-5|many
CASSERTGFHSETQYF
TGTGCCAGCAGTGAAAGGACCGGGTTTCATAGTGAGACCCAGTACTTC
>NA|TRBV18|TRBJ1-3|few
CASSPAGGSGNTIYF
TGTGCCAGCTCACCAGCGGGAGGCTCTGGAAACACCATATATTTT
>TRBD1|TRBV28|TRBJ2-1|NA
CASSSGQVDSSGAYNEQFF
TGTGCCAGCAGTAGCGGACAGGTAGACTCGTCTGGCGCCTACAATGAGCAGTTCTTC
>TRBD1|TRBV6-5|TRBJ1-1|NA
CASSIHGTGSVGAFF
TGTGCCAGCAGTATCCACGGGACAGGATCGGTCGGGGCTTTCTTT
>TRBD1|TRBV9|TRBJ2-2|few
CASSVVGQGTGELFF
TGTGCCAGCAGCGTAGTAGGACAGGGGACCGGGGAGCTGTTTTTT
>NA|TRBV4-2|TRBJ2-2|few
CASSQDRERGTGELFF
TGTGCCAGCAGCCAAGATCGGGAGAGGGGCACCGGGGAGCTGTTTTTT
>NA|TRBV27|TRBJ2-4|few
CASSYRNIQYF
TGTGCCAGCAGTTACAGAAACATTCAGTACTTC
>TRBD1|TRBV7-9|TRBJ2-7|NA
CASSSGQGFYEQYF
TGTGCCAGCAGCTCTGGACAGGGGTTCTACGAGCAGTACTTC